A single sample gave rise to the 9 T cell receptor beta chains below, sequenced in a study of cytomegalovirus exposure and HLA in healthy donors. PCR used 60 Vbeta primers and 13 Jbeta primers. This table comes from immunoSEQ multiplex PCR, and its TCRdb copy is limited to in-frame clones, with some not included. This sample has 150,000 or so clones, with 80% found just once. Material for sequencing was PBMCs. The receptors shown here come from a woman between 35 and 50 years old in good health and CMV-seropositive.

V is TRBV5-4 and J is TRBJ2-3; 10 positions agree with TRBD2. This CDR3 is built from 17 residues. The junction had 12 bases not matched to a gene; V was cut back by 2 bases and J by 6 bases. The V gene's germline CDR1 is SGHNT and CDR2 YYREEE (reference sequence). As DNA, the CDR3 is TGTGCCAGCAGCTTAGTTAAACTAGCGGGAACAAAGGATACGCAGTATTTT. This codes for CASSLVKLAGTKDTQYF.

V usage is TRBV5-5 and J usage is TRBJ2-2, with a tentative D call TRBD1 (6 bases). Trimming shortened V by 4 bases and J by 2 bases, and 27 bases separated the two germline ends. This CDR3 contains 20 residues. The germline gives CDR1 SGHKS, CDR2 YYEKEE (reference sequence). CDR3 nucleotides: TGTGCCAGCAGCCAGCGTGGGACACATCTAAGGATCCTAAACACCGGGGAGCTGTTTTTT. This codes for CASSQRGTHLRILNTGELFF. Using reference TRBV5-5 and TRBJ2-2 for the parts outside the CDR3, the full variable domain is DAGVTQSPTHLIKTRGQQVTLRCSPISGHKSVSWYQQVLGQGPQFIFQYYEKEERGRGNFPDRFSARQFPNYSSELNVNALLLGDSALYLCASSQRGTHLRILNTGELFFGEGSRLTVL.

This clone appeared a single time. The chain has TRBV18 and TRBJ1-5; weak D call: TRBD1 (6 bases). Germline CDR1 is KGHSH and CDR2 is LQKENI. The germline V and J ends were trimmed by 3 bases and 2 bases, with 29 bases remaining between them. This CDR3 spans 21 amino acids. CDR3 sequence: CASSPGGGPAMSWGGNQPQHF. CDR3 coding DNA: TGTGCCAGCTCACCCGGGGGGGGGCCTGCCATGTCGTGGGGAGGCAATCAGCCCCAGCATTTT.

The V gene is TRBV6-5, the J gene TRBJ2-2, with 13 bases matching TRBD2. J lost 7 bases, V lost 4 bases, and 3 bases had no gene match. Germline V gives CDR1 MNHEY, CDR2 SVGAGI. CDR3 size: 15 residues. The CDR3 loop is CASSFRTSGSGELFF. The CDR3 nucleotides read TGTGCCAGCAGTTTTAGGACTAGCGGGAGCGGGGAGCTGTTTTTT.

The chain joins TRBV27 to TRBJ1-1; no clear D gene. CDR1 and CDR2 from the germline V gene are MNHEY and SMNVEV (reference sequence). V dropped 5 bases and J dropped 1 base, with 11 bases sitting between them. This CDR3 has 14 amino acids. CDR3 sequence (DNA): TGTGCCAGCAGTATAAAACAGCCGAACACTGAAGCTTTCTTT. Its protein product is CASSIKQPNTEAFF.

The chain is built from TRBV27 and TRBJ2-2; 11 bases match TRBD2. Germline V lookup: CDR1 MNHEY, CDR2 SMNVEV (reference sequence). The length of the CDR3 is 19 residues. The V and J ends lost 4 bases and 4 bases, in that order; junction bases with no gene match: 14. CDR3 amino acids: CASSSRVLAGGPLTGELFF. CDR3 DNA: TGTGCCAGCAGTTCCCGCGTTTTAGCGGGAGGGCCGCTCACCGGGGAGCTGTTTTTT.

The CDR3 sequence: CASSFLAGQSNEQFF. CDR3 sequence (DNA): TGTGCCAGCAGCTTCTTAGCGGGACAAAGCAATGAGCAGTTCTTC. The chain recombines TRBV7-9 with TRBJ2-1; 8 positions match TRBD2. The germline gives CDR1 SEHNR, CDR2 FQNEAQ (reference sequence). The length of the CDR3 is 15 residues. With V trimmed by 3 bases and J by 6 bases, 7 bases remained unmatched.

The chain uses TRBV7-8 and TRBJ2-3, with TRBD2 matching 10 bases. The germline CDR1 and CDR2 sequences are SGHVS and FQNEAQ. V was clipped by 5 bases and J by 1 base; unmatched bases: 21. This CDR3 is 21 amino acids long. In DNA form, the CDR3 reads TGTGCCAGCAGCATCCACAGGGGGAAGGCTAGCGGGAGTGACGGCACAGATACGCAGTATTTT. Translation gives CASSIHRGKASGSDGTDTQYF.

This clone was recorded only once. The chain is built from TRBV7-3 and TRBJ2-5; TRBD2 aligns across 9 bases. Unmatched junction bases numbered 6, after V lost 5 bases and J lost 5 bases. The V gene's germline CDR1 is SGHTA and CDR2 FQGTGA. There are 14 residues in the CDR3. CDR3 region: CASSSSGSGETQYF. Written as DNA, the CDR3 is TGTGCCAGCAGCAGTAGCGGGAGCGGGGAGACCCAGTACTTC.